These 24 T cell receptor beta chains were all obtained from the same sample, sequenced in a study of cytomegalovirus exposure and HLA in healthy donors. The primer mix had 60 Vbeta and 13 Jbeta primers. Profiled with immunoSEQ multiplex PCR; TCRdb holds only in-frame clones, not every one. The sample yields fewer than 150,000 clones, 76% seen once. The sequencing sample was made of PBMCs. The origin of the receptors is a man aged 40-55 years in good health and CMV-seronegative.

V is TRBV7-9 and J is TRBJ1-2; D remains unclear. The germline gives CDR1 SEHNR, CDR2 FQNEAQ (reference sequence). This CDR3 spans 13 amino acids. The V and J ends lost 2 bases and 0 bases respectively, with 4 bases between them. CDR3 region: CASSLSTNYGYTF. The CDR3 nucleotides are TGTGCCAGCAGCTTATCAACTAACTATGGCTACACCTTC.

The chain couples TRBV19 to TRBJ2-7, with D perhaps matching TRBD1 (6 bases). This CDR3 has 15 residues. V was shortened by 5 bases and J by 2 bases, with 16 bases between the two germline ends. Germline CDR1 LNHDA, CDR2 SQIVND (reference sequence). The DNA of the CDR3 is TGTGCCAGTAGTCTGACAGGAAGCTTAACCTACGAGCAGTACTTC. Translated: CASSLTGSLTYEQYF. Looking up the rest from reference TRBV19 and TRBJ2-7 gives the full variable domain: DGGITQSPKYLFRKEGQNVTLSCEQNLNHDAMYWYRQDPGQGLRLIYYSQIVNDFQKGDIAEGYSVSREKKESFPLTVTSAQKNPTAFYLCASSLTGSLTYEQYFGPGTRLTVT.

This clone was counted a few times. The chain recombines TRBV28 with TRBJ1-1; 9 nucleotides align to TRBD1. Germline values: CDR1 MDHEN, CDR2 SYDVKM. The V segment lost 5 bases and the J segment 1 base; nucleotides outside the gene matches: 14. The CDR3 runs to 18 residues. This CDR3 reads CASSGTGTGRTQNTEAFF. The CDR3 DNA is TGTGCCAGCAGTGGAACCGGGACAGGGAGAACCCAGAACACTGAAGCTTTCTTT.

DNA of the CDR3: TGTGCCAGCAGTGAACAATCGCCGGGACAGGGCGGTGTTCAGCCCCAGCATTTT. Translated, it gives CASSEQSPGQGGVQPQHF. The J gene is TRBJ1-5, the V gene TRBV25-1; 9 nucleotides agree with TRBD1. The V gene end was trimmed by 2 bases and the J gene end by 6 bases; junction bases not matched to a gene: 14. In germline, CDR1 is MGHDK, CDR2 SYGVNS. The CDR3 runs 18 residues.

The rearrangement links TRBV19 to TRBJ1-2; a weak D match, TRBD1 (6 bases). There are 15 residues in the CDR3. Per germline, CDR1 LNHDA and CDR2 SQIVND (reference sequence). Deletions cut 7 bases from V and 4 bases from J, with 19 bases between. CDR3 sequence: CASIPPQGSVYGYTF. The CDR3 coding sequence is TGTGCCAGTATCCCGCCCCAGGGGTCGGTCTATGGCTACACCTTC.

V is TRBV5-6 and J is TRBJ1-5; the D gene is possibly TRBD1 (5 bases). The CDR3 extends over 14 amino acids. V was pared by 3 bases and J by 2 bases, with 9 bases between. Germline V gene lookup returns CDR1 SGHDT and CDR2 YYEEEE. CDR3 sequence (DNA): TGTGCCAGCAGCTCATCGACAGGCAATCAGCCCCAGCATTTT. Protein sequence: CASSSSTGNQPQHF.

The V and J genes are TRBV4-2 and TRBJ1-3; D is undetermined. The CDR3 is 17 residues long. Germline CDR1 and CDR2: LGHNA and YNFKEQ. The V end lost 0 bases, the J end lost 5 bases, and 17 bases lay between the germline ends. For the CDR3, the DNA is TGTGCCAGCAGCCAAGACCTCGGACGGGAGTATCGAAACACCATATATTTT. It specifies CASSQDLGREYRNTIYF.

The V call is TRBV4-3, the J call TRBJ1-6; D unresolved. Germline V gene data show CDR1 as LGHNA and CDR2 as YSLEER. The CDR3 spans 15 residues. Trimming removed 4 bases at V and 9 bases at J, with 16 bases between. In DNA form, the CDR3 reads TGCGCCAGCAGCCCTCAACGAGTCCGTACTTCACCCCTCCACTTT. Translated: CASSPQRVRTSPLHF.

The rearrangement links TRBV4-1 to TRBJ2-5, with 7 bases lining up with TRBD2. There are 15 residues in the CDR3. CDR1 MGHRA and CDR2 YSYEKL come from the germline V gene. The V and J ends lost 1 base and 5 bases, in that order; junction bases with no gene match: 7. The CDR3 bases are TGCGCCAGCAGCCAAGTTAAACTAGCGCCGGAGACCCAGTACTTC. It codes for CASSQVKLAPETQYF.

The chain couples TRBV29-1 to TRBJ2-7, with 14 bases aligning to TRBD2. The CDR3 totals 13 residues. CDR1 and CDR2 from the germline V gene are SQVTM and ANQGSEA. The V segment lost 7 bases and the J segment 4 bases; nucleotides outside the gene matches: 3. The CDR3 is CSGGTSGGYEQYF. The CDR3 DNA reads TGCAGCGGTGGGACTAGCGGGGGTTACGAGCAGTACTTC.

The J gene is TRBJ2-7, the V gene TRBV29-1; TRBD1 agrees at 7 bases. Per the germline V gene, CDR1 is SQVTM and CDR2 is ANQGSEA. Unmatched junction bases numbered 9, after V lost 5 bases and J lost 2 bases. This CDR3 is 14 amino acids long. CDR3 protein: CSVLPGTETYEQYF. The CDR3 region has the DNA TGCAGCGTTCTCCCAGGGACAGAGACCTACGAGCAGTACTTC.

This clone appeared a few times. This chain connects TRBV6-5 to TRBJ2-5, with D perhaps matching TRBD1 (6 bases). This CDR3 comprises 15 residues. Germline V gene data show CDR1 as MNHEY and CDR2 as SVGAGI. Trimming removed 2 bases at V and 4 bases at J, with 14 bases between. The CDR3 reads CASSYGGQDRETQYF. The CDR3 DNA reads TGTGCCAGCAGTTACGGGGGACAAGACAGAGAGACCCAGTACTTC.

The chain employs TRBV30 and TRBJ1-1, with 7 positions matching TRBD1. After removal of 5 bases from V and 10 bases from J, the junction contained 13 bases not matched to a gene. Germline CDR1 reads GTSNPN; CDR2 reads SVGIG (reference sequence). This CDR3 has 13 residues. The CDR3 protein is CAWETPGTEVAFF. The CDR3 nucleotides are TGTGCCTGGGAGACCCCCGGGACAGAGGTAGCTTTCTTT.

The V gene is TRBV6-5, the J gene TRBJ1-4; D might be TRBD1 (6 bases). The CDR3 has 15 residues. The ends were cut back, 0 bases at V and 8 bases at J, with 13 bases in the middle. CDR1 and CDR2 from the germline V gene are MNHEY and SVGAGI. The CDR3 DNA follows: TGTGCCAGCAGTTACTCGAAGGGGGTTTGGGAAAAACTGTTTTTT. Translation: CASSYSKGVWEKLFF.

This chain links TRBV4-3 with TRBJ2-2, with 7 bases matching TRBD1. The V gene's germline CDR1 is LGHNA and CDR2 YSLEER. This CDR3 has 15 amino acids. Germline trimming cut 4 bases from V and 7 bases from J; bases unmatched to any gene: 9. CDR3 in amino acids: CASSRQTGDVGELFF. Written as DNA, the CDR3 is TGCGCCAGCAGCCGACAAACAGGGGACGTCGGGGAGCTGTTTTTT.

V gene TRBV30 combines with J gene TRBJ2-7; a possible D gene is TRBD1 (6 bases). V was shortened by 2 bases and J by 0 bases, with 11 bases between the two germline ends. The CDR3 is made up of 14 amino acids. CDR1 and CDR2 (germline): GTSNPN, SVGIG (reference sequence). The DNA for the CDR3 is TGTGCCTGGAGTCTCGGGACATACTCCTACGAGCAGTACTTC. Its translation is CAWSLGTYSYEQYF.

The chain joins TRBV7-9 to TRBJ2-1, with 9 nucleotides matching TRBD1. This CDR3 contains 16 residues. Trimming at V came to 2 bases and at J to 2 bases, leaving 4 bases not matched to a gene. CDR1 is SEHNR and CDR2 is FQNEAQ in the germline V gene (reference sequence). The DNA for the CDR3 is TGTGCCAGCAGCTTACGGGGGACAGGGCCCTACAATGAGCAGTTCTTC. Translating it yields CASSLRGTGPYNEQFF.

This clone was detected a few times. The genes are TRBV10-3 and TRBJ2-3; D is possibly TRBD2 (6 bases). The CDR3 is made up of 14 amino acids. Between the trimmed V and J ends, which lost 4 bases and 2 bases, there was a span of 10 bases. CDR1 ENHRY and CDR2 SYGVKD come from the germline V gene. The DNA of the CDR3 is TGTGCCATCAGTGCTGGGCGGGACACAGATACGCAGTATTTT. Translation gives CAISAGRDTDTQYF.

In its sample, this clone was seen a few times. V gene TRBV19 combines with J gene TRBJ2-7, with 7 bases fitting TRBD1. The CDR3 runs 15 residues. Trimming removed 5 bases from V and 2 bases from J; junction bases left unmatched: 9. Germline assignment: CDR1 LNHDA and CDR2 SQIVND (reference sequence). CDR3 DNA sequence: TGTGCCAGTAGTCAGGCGAGGGACAGCACCTACGAGCAGTACTTC. It translates to CASSQARDSTYEQYF.

V is TRBV7-3 and J is TRBJ2-2, with 10 bases identical to TRBD2. Germline V lookup: CDR1 SGHTA, CDR2 FQGTGA. This CDR3 region has 14 residues. V dropped 5 bases and J dropped 7; count of bases not matched to a gene: 4. The CDR3 spells CASSPGLASGELFF. The CDR3 nucleotides are TGTGCCAGCAGCCCGGGACTAGCGAGCGGGGAGCTGTTTTTT.

The chain carries TRBV5-1 and TRBJ2-3; D not certain. Trimming shortened V by 3 bases and J by 0 bases, and 11 bases separated the two germline ends. The CDR3 totals 15 residues. CDR1 and CDR2 (germline): SGHRS, YFSETQ. CDR3: CASSSPLTSTDTQYF. CDR3 nucleotide sequence: TGCGCCAGCAGCTCCCCGTTAACTAGCACAGATACGCAGTATTTT.

This clone was detected only a few times. J is TRBJ2-6 and V is TRBV2; 8 positions agree with TRBD1. From germline, CDR1 is SNHLY and CDR2 FYNNEI. The CDR3 extends over 16 amino acids. V shed 7 bases, J shed 3 bases, and the junction held 8 bases outside the gene matches. CDR3 coding DNA: TGTGCCAGCACTTTAACAGGGGGGTATGGGGCCAACGTCCTGACTTTC. It yields the protein CASTLTGGYGANVLTF.

The chain carries TRBV27 and TRBJ1-6, with TRBD1 matching 10 bases. J gave up 7 bases and V 4 bases, and 13 bases lay outside the gene matches. CDR3 size: 18 residues. The germline CDR1 and CDR2 sequences are MNHEY and SMNVEV (reference sequence). The CDR3 loop is CASSWLITGTGENSPLHF. The DNA of the CDR3 is TGTGCCAGCAGTTGGCTAATTACCGGGACAGGGGAAAATTCACCCCTCCACTTT.

The chain links TRBV5-1 to TRBJ1-3; D remains unclear. V lost 4 bases, J lost 0 bases, and 14 bases lay in between. Germline CDR1 reads SGHRS; CDR2 reads YFSETQ. The CDR3 runs to 16 residues. The CDR3 here is CASSPGGLSSGNTIYF. The DNA of the CDR3 is TGCGCCAGCAGCCCAGGAGGGTTAAGCTCTGGAAACACCATATATTTT.